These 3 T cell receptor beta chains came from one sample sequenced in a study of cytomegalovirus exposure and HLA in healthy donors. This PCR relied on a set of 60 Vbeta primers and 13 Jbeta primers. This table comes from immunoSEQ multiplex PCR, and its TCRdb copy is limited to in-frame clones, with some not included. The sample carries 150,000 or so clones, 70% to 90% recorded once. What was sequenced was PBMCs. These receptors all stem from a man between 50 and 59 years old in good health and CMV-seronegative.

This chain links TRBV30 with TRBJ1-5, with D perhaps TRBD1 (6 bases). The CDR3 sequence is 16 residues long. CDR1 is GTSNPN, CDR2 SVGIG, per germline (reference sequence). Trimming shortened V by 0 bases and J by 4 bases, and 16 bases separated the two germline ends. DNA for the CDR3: TGTGCCTGGAGTGTGGGATCGGGACATTCGAATCAGCCCCAGCATTTT. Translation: CAWSVGSGHSNQPQHF.

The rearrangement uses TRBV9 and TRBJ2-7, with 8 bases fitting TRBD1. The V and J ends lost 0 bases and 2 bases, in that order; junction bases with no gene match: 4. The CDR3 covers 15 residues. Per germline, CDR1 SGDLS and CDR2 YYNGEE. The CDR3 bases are TGTGCCAGCAGCGTAGGGGGGACAGGAGCCTACGAGCAGTACTTC. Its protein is CASSVGGTGAYEQYF. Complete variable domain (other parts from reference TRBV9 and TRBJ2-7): DSGVTQTPKHLITATGQRVTLRCSPRSGDLSVYWYQQSLDQGLQFLIQYYNGEERAKGNILERFSAQQFPDLHSELNLSSLELGDSALYFCASSVGGTGAYEQYFGPGTRLTVT.

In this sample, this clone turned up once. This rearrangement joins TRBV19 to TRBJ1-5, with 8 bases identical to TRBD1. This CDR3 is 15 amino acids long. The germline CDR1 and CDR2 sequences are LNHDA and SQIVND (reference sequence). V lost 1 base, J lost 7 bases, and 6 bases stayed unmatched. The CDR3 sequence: CASSIVPGTGQPQHF. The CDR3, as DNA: TGTGCCAGTAGTATAGTCCCCGGGACAGGACAGCCCCAGCATTTT.